The 13 T cell receptor beta chains below were found in one sample sequenced in a study of identical twins. Via MiXCR, TCRdb re-called the 5' RACE reads, giving one row per CDR3 protein. The sample contains some 500,000 distinct CDR3 sequences, 11% to 15% of which appear only once. These sequences were also reported in another study, on yellow fever vaccine responses in identical twins.

Sequencing input: CD4+ T cells sorted from blood. All receptors come from a young woman in good health.

The rearrangement links TRBV30 to TRBJ2-3, with a tentative D call TRBD2 (5 bases). Trimming cost V 5 bases and J 6 bases, with 9 bases left between them. The CDR3 has 11 amino acids. Germline loops: CDR1 GTSNPN, CDR2 SVGIG (reference sequence). CDR3 nucleotide sequence: TGTGCCTGGTCAGGCGGGGATACGCAGTATTTT. As protein: CAWSGGDTQYF.

V usage is TRBV6-2 or TRBV6-3 and J usage is TRBJ2-7, with D possibly being TRBD1 (5 bases). Trimming shortened V by 6 bases and J by 3 bases, and 18 bases separated the two germline ends. Germline V gene lookup returns CDR1 MNHEY and CDR2 SVGEGT. The CDR3 runs to 15 residues. The chain's CDR3 is CASSPWGRTFYEQYF. In nucleotides, the CDR3 is TGTGCCAGCAGCCCATGGGGCAGGACCTTCTACGAGCAGTACTTC.

This clonotype has a count of ten or more. V and J are TRBV5-1 and TRBJ2-7, with TRBD1 identical over 8 bases. Germline CDR1 SGHRS, CDR2 YFSETQ. The CDR3 spans 15 residues. The V gene end was trimmed by 0 bases and the J gene end by 0 bases; junction bases not matched to a gene: 2. The CDR3 loop is CASSLAGTGSYEQYF. CDR3 sequence (DNA): TGCGCCAGCAGCTTGGCCGGGACAGGCTCCTACGAGCAGTACTTC.

The chain is built from TRBV28 and TRBJ1-6, with D unclear. Germline CDR1 and CDR2: MDHEN and SYDVKM. With 8 bases removed from V and 4 bases from J, the gap between germline ends came to 15 bases. The CDR3 totals 15 residues. CDR3 coding DNA: TGTGCCAGCTTAATTCGGCAGTCTTATAATTCACCCCTCCACTTT. Translating gives CASLIRQSYNSPLHF.

The V and J genes are TRBV29-1 and TRBJ2-1; 10 bases line up with TRBD2. Per the germline V gene, CDR1 is SQVTM and CDR2 is ANQGSEA. Trimming removed 3 bases from V and 9 bases from J; junction bases left unmatched: 11. The CDR3 contains 15 residues. Here the CDR3 DNA reads TGCAGCGTTGAGCTACCTAGCGGGAGACCAGGTGAGCAGTTCTTC. As protein: CSVELPSGRPGEQFF.

This chain joins TRBV12-5 and TRBJ2-1; either TRBD1 or TRBD2 may supply D (5 bases each). Germline CDR1 LGHNT, CDR2 FRNRAP. CDR3 length equals 16 residues. Trimming took off 0 bases at V and 6 bases at J, with 15 bases between the two ends. CDR3 region: CASGLVLGAQGNEQFF. The CDR3 nucleotides are TGTGCTAGTGGTTTGGTACTAGGGGCGCAGGGCAATGAGCAGTTCTTC.

Only a few counts were recorded for this clonotype. The V gene is TRBV18, the J gene TRBJ2-7; TRBD1 matches 8 bases. Trimming cost V 5 bases and J 0 bases; bases outside gene matches: 9. Germline values: CDR1 KGHSH, CDR2 LQKENI. This CDR3 comprises 16 residues. This CDR3 reads CASSSSDRASSYEQYF. CDR3 nucleotides: TGTGCCAGCTCATCATCGGACAGGGCCAGCTCCTACGAGCAGTACTTC.

The chain recombines TRBV12-3 or TRBV12-4 with TRBJ1-5; D gene ambiguous. Trimming shortened V by 6 bases and J by 6 bases, and 12 bases separated the two germline ends. There are 13 residues in the CDR3. CDR3 amino acids: CASSGRWGQPQHF. The CDR3 bases are TGTGCCAGCAGCGGACGATGGGGTCAGCCCCAGCATTTT.

This clonotype was observed a handful of times. The J gene is TRBJ2-6, the V gene TRBV27; no definite D call. The CDR3 loop spans 17 amino acids. Germline-derived CDR1 and CDR2 are MNHEY and SMNVEV (reference sequence). V lost 4 bases, J lost 4 bases, and 17 bases lay in between. The CDR3 here is CASSYSGRILGANVLTF. The DNA for the CDR3 is TGTGCCAGCAGTTATTCAGGTCGGATCTTAGGGGCCAACGTCCTGACTTTC.

This clonotype occurred once. The gene calls are TRBV3-1 and TRBJ2-7, with D unresolved. The CDR3 runs to 13 residues. Germline V CDR1 and CDR2: LGHDT, YNNKEL (reference sequence). Deletions cut 1 base from V and 5 bases from J, with 9 bases between. CDR3 sequence: CASSQAKVDEQYF. The CDR3 DNA sequence: TGTGCCAGCAGCCAAGCGAAGGTTGACGAGCAGTACTTC.

This clonotype has just a few counts. The rearrangement links TRBV11-2 to TRBJ2-1; D gene ambiguous. Germline assignment: CDR1 SGHAT and CDR2 FQNNGV. Trimming pared 0 bases from V and 10 bases from J, leaving 4 bases between. The CDR3 covers 11 residues. CDR3 in amino acids: CASSLEHEQFF. The CDR3 DNA sequence: TGTGCCAGCAGCTTAGAGCACGAGCAGTTCTTC.

The chain employs TRBV27 and TRBJ2-2, with 7 bases identical to TRBD1. The CDR3 covers 16 residues. V lost 3 bases to trimming and J lost 4 bases; unmatched junction nucleotides: 8. Germline CDR1 MNHEY, CDR2 SMNVEV (reference sequence). In DNA, the CDR3 is TGTGCCAGCAGTTTCCCCGGGACAGCTACCACCGGGGAGCTGTTTTTT. Its translation is CASSFPGTATTGELFF.

This clonotype showed up many times. The chain carries TRBV11-2 and TRBJ2-3, with D perhaps TRBD2 (6 bases). The CDR3 totals 16 residues. Germline lookup yields CDR1 SGHAT and CDR2 FQNNGV. With 0 bases removed from V and 0 bases from J, the gap between germline ends came to 10 bases. CDR3 DNA: TGTGCCAGCAGCTTAGATGGCGGAGGGAGCACAGATACGCAGTATTTT. Protein sequence: CASSLDGGGSTDTQYF.